This note documents a single TCR beta chain sequence. Its specificity is not known. This CDR3 contains 13 residues. Trimming shortened V by 7 bases and J by 2 bases, and 13 bases separated the two germline ends. CDR1 and CDR2 from the germline V gene are SGHRS and YFSETQ. Bulk TCR libraries used previously described methods and listed TCR primers. TCRdb re-called the PCR reads through MiXCR, storing one row per CDR3 protein. Of some 680,000 distinct CDR3 sequences listed, less than 30% are singletons. Libraries used about 18,000 to 1,000,000 sorted naive CD8 T cells and 10%, 30% or 50% RNA input. The data originate from a study of molecular identifiers for immune sequencing clone quantification. Study results and limitations: Clones carrying above 20 RNA copies accounted for over 98% of effector molecules, under 1% in naive cells.

The sequence came from a human donor in good health. Some libraries in this study had Jurkat cell RNA spiked in. This sequence joins TRBV5-1 and TRBJ2-7; D is undetermined. The sample taken for sequencing was naive CD8+ T cells from blood, with Jurkat cell RNA spiked in. Subset specified: FACS-sorted CD8+CD4-CCR7+CD45RA+ naive T cells. In DNA form, the CDR3 reads TGCGCCAGCGCACTCGGAGCAACCTACGAGCAGTACTTC. Protein: CASALGATYEQYF. Full variable domain (rest looked up from reference TRBV5-1 and TRBJ2-7): KAGVTQTPRYLIKTRGQQVTLSCSPISGHRSVSWYQQTPGQGLQFLFEYFSETQRNKGNFPGRFSGRQFSNSRSEMNVSTLELGDSALYLCASALGATYEQYFGPGTRLTVT.